Described below is a single T cell receptor beta chain sequence and its context. Its antigen is still unknown. These data belong to a study of Ad26.COV2.S vaccination and SARS-CoV-2 variants. Looking at the study overall: Into the muscle, Ad26.COV2.S was dosed once or twice, 56 days apart. Overall study findings and caveats: CD8+ and CD4+ T cells specific for spike reportedly responded with substantial breadth after vaccination. Spike-specific TCR breadth was greater in vaccine than placebo recipients.

Repertoires were generated with immunoSEQ multiplex PCR, while TCRdb's copy carries only in-frame clones and drops some. Found here are roughly 300,000 clones, 85% to 90% of them singletons; the top ten hold about 4.6%. The treatment here: over 15 received Ad26.COV2.S at low or high dose, single or two shots; about 5 received placebo; per-sample allocation not given. Collection of the samples took place on day 63 after the first injection of vaccine or placebo. The individual, an adult aged 18-55 years, was a donor in Boston. Germline CDR1 and CDR2: LGHDT and YNNKEL (reference sequence). There are 13 residues in the CDR3. Trimming stripped 2 bases from V and 8 bases from J, with 12 bases between.

Sequences were derived from peripheral blood, sampled in a trial of Ad26.COV2.S vaccine versus placebo. This sequence originates from a person aged 18-65 years who received the Ad26.COV2.S COVID-19 vaccine or a placebo. V gene TRBV3-1 (or the pseudogene TRBV3-2) combines with J gene TRBJ1-2; possibly TRBD1 for D (6 bases). The CDR3 region is CASSQRGAGGYTF. CDR3 in DNA: TGTGCCAGCAGCCAACGGGGGGCAGGCGGCTACACCTTC.